Included here is one T cell receptor beta chain sequence, with context. The entry originates in a study of control samples from healthy donors and cancer patients. Data came from immunoSEQ multiplex PCR; TCRdb stores just in-frame clones and leaves some out. The table lists under 60,000 clones, around 94% of them singletons. Germline CDR1 KGHDR, CDR2 SFDVKD. This CDR3 spans 14 amino acids. V dropped 10 bases and J dropped 2 bases, with 14 bases sitting between them. The chain links TRBV24-1 to TRBJ2-1; D might be TRBD1 (6 bases). The sequence was collected from a young man in good health. The specimen was blood. As DNA, the CDR3 is TGTGCCACAACCCCTACAGGGACCTACAATGAGCAGTTCTTC. Protein product: CATTPTGTYNEQFF.